This entry lists 20 T cell receptor beta chains sequenced from one sample in a study of blood T cell repertoires in COVID-19. Profiling relied on immunoSEQ multiplex PCR, and the TCRdb table lists in-frame clones only, not all of them. The sample contains some 180,000 clones, roughly 91% of which appear only once. The specimen sequenced was peripheral blood. Receptor source: a man aged 18 to 29 with COVID-19, enrolled during active disease.

This chain uses TRBV4-1 with TRBJ2-7; 12 nucleotides match TRBD1. Unmatched junction bases numbered 19, after V lost 0 bases and J lost 7 bases. Germline V CDR1 and CDR2: MGHRA, YSYEKL. The CDR3 has 20 residues. The CDR3 reads CASSQESNLIGTGGAGEQYF. CDR3 coding DNA: TGCGCCAGCAGCCAAGAGTCCAACTTAATCGGGACAGGGGGCGCGGGGGAGCAGTACTTC.

This clone was seen only once. The chain couples TRBV4-1 to TRBJ1-2; a possible D gene is TRBD1 (5 bases). The CDR3 is made up of 16 amino acids. Trimming removed 1 base at V and 4 bases at J, with 16 bases between. Germline V gene sequence: CDR1 MGHRA, CDR2 YSYEKL. The CDR3 sequence is CASSQVFRAKGYGYTF. In DNA form, the CDR3 reads TGCGCCAGCAGCCAAGTTTTCAGGGCTAAGGGCTATGGCTACACCTTC.

This clone has just one count. The rearrangement uses TRBV11-2 and TRBJ2-2; no firm D call. The CDR3 runs 16 residues. Germline-derived CDR1 and CDR2 are SGHAT and FQNNGV. The V end was cut by 3 bases, the J end by 0 bases, with 11 bases between. CDR3 residues: CASSFRHITNTGELFF. In DNA, the CDR3 is TGTGCCAGCAGCTTTCGACACATCACGAACACCGGGGAGCTGTTTTTT.

The chain combines TRBV28 with TRBJ1-6; 7 bases line up with TRBD1. The CDR3 spans 18 residues. The germline V gene has CDR1 MDHEN and CDR2 SYDVKM. V lost 2 bases to trimming and J lost 7 bases; unmatched junction nucleotides: 14. The CDR3 DNA reads as TGTGCCAGCAGTTTAGACCCAGGGGGGTTTGAAATCAATTCACCCCTCCACTTT. Encoded protein: CASSLDPGGFEINSPLHF.

As concerns this clone: One junction end does not reproduce the germline sequence, and a read error may be involved. The chain uses TRBV6-1 and TRBJ1-4, with 8 bases that match TRBD1. Germline V gene sequence: CDR1 MNHNS, CDR2 SASEGT. The CDR3 has 17 residues. The CDR3 coding sequence is TGTGCCAGCAGTGCAGGACAGGGAAAGGGAACTAATGAAAAACTGCTTTTT. This translates into CASSAGQGKGTNEKLLF.

The V gene is TRBV19, the J gene TRBJ1-2, with 7 bases that match TRBD1. The germline gives CDR1 LNHDA, CDR2 SQIVND (reference sequence). J gave up 2 bases and V 6 bases, and 15 bases lay outside the gene matches. The CDR3 spans 17 residues. For the CDR3, the DNA is TGTGCCAGTAGCAACTCTGTCCTTCAGGGGGTAAACTATGGCTACACCTTC. Its translation: CASSNSVLQGVNYGYTF.

The V and J genes are TRBV10-3 and TRBJ2-1; the D gene is possibly TRBD2 (5 bases). Germline-derived CDR1 and CDR2 are ENHRY and SYGVKD. The V end was cut by 5 bases, the J end by 0 bases, with 11 bases between. The CDR3 totals 15 residues. As DNA, the CDR3 is TGTGCCATCAGTCAAAGCGGAAGCTCCTACAATGAGCAGTTCTTC. Its translation: CAISQSGSSYNEQFF.

This sequence joins TRBV7-2 and TRBJ1-2, with 8 bases lining up with TRBD1. Germline-derived CDR1 and CDR2 are SGHTA and FQGNSA. The CDR3 has 14 amino acids. J lost 3 bases, V lost 5 bases, and 5 bases had no gene match. The CDR3 DNA reads as TGTGCCAGCAGCCCAAACAGGGGGGACTATGGCTACACCTTC. This translates into CASSPNRGDYGYTF.

J is TRBJ2-2 and V is TRBV25-1; a possible D gene is TRBD1 (5 bases). Trimming shortened V by 0 bases and J by 0 bases, and 8 bases separated the two germline ends. Germline CDR1 is MGHDK and CDR2 is SYGVNS. The CDR3 loop spans 16 amino acids. The CDR3: CASSEYPGSNTGELFF. The DNA of the CDR3 is TGTGCCAGCAGTGAATATCCAGGGTCGAACACCGGGGAGCTGTTTTTT.

This chain links TRBV4-2 with TRBJ2-7; 8 nucleotides align to TRBD1. CDR1 is LGHNA and CDR2 is YNFKEQ in the germline V gene. This CDR3 comprises 15 residues. The V segment lost 0 bases and the J segment 3 bases; nucleotides outside the gene matches: 4. The CDR3 coding sequence is TGTGCCAGCAGCCAAGATCAGGGGGCCCACTACGAGCAGTACTTC. It yields the protein CASSQDQGAHYEQYF.

The rearrangement uses TRBV18 and TRBJ2-2, with a tentative D call TRBD1 (6 bases). The CDR3 has 14 residues. V gave up 5 bases and J gave up 4 bases, with 11 bases separating them. Looked up from germline, CDR1 is KGHSH and CDR2 is LQKENI. The CDR3 bases are TGTGCCAGCTCAGCCACACAGGGCACCGGGGAGCTGTTTTTT. It translates to CASSATQGTGELFF.

V gene TRBV27 combines with J gene TRBJ2-7, with D possibly matching TRBD1 (5 bases). Trimming shortened V by 2 bases and J by 3 bases, and 11 bases separated the two germline ends. The CDR3 totals 14 residues. The germline gives CDR1 MNHEY, CDR2 SMNVEV (reference sequence). The CDR3 nucleotides are TGTGCCAGCAGTTTAGGGGCCTGGGGCTACGAGCAGTACTTC. It specifies CASSLGAWGYEQYF.

This CDR3 reads CASRTAPGGQPQHF. In DNA, the CDR3 is TGTGCCAGTAGGACCGCACCGGGGGGGCAGCCCCAGCATTTT. The chain recombines TRBV19 with TRBJ1-5, with D tentatively TRBD1 (5 bases). Per the germline V gene, CDR1 is LNHDA and CDR2 is SQIVND (reference sequence). The CDR3 is 14 residues long. Trimming cost V 6 bases and J 7 bases, with 16 bases left between them.

This chain uses TRBV7-2 with TRBJ2-3; possible D gene TRBD2, 7 bases. Trimming took off 1 base at V and 2 bases at J, with 16 bases between the two ends. CDR1 and CDR2 (germline): SGHTA, FQGNSA. The CDR3 has 17 amino acids. The CDR3 loop reads CASSLEGGGDSTDTQYF. In nucleotides, the CDR3 is TGTGCCAGCAGCTTAGAGGGGGGGGGCGACTCCACAGATACGCAGTATTTT.

The genes are TRBV5-1 and TRBJ2-5; D might be TRBD2 (5 bases). CDR1 SGHRS and CDR2 YFSETQ come from the germline V gene. This CDR3 is 15 amino acids long. V lost 4 bases and J 4 bases, leaving 17 bases between the germline ends. CDR3 DNA: TGCGCCAGCAGCGCCTTGGGGTTCGGAGGAGAGACCCAGTACTTC. Translation: CASSALGFGGETQYF.

The chain carries TRBV5-6 and TRBJ1-2; 8 bases map to TRBD1. The CDR3 sequence is 15 residues long. The ends lost 0 bases at V and 2 bases at J; junction bases unmatched: 3. CDR1 and CDR2 (germline): SGHDT, YYEEEE. The DNA of the CDR3 is TGTGCCAGCAGCTTGGCCAGGGGGCGCAACTATGGCTACACCTTC. As protein: CASSLARGRNYGYTF.

The chain joins TRBV18 to TRBJ2-7; D is possibly TRBD2 (5 bases). V lost 2 bases to trimming and J lost 0 bases, with 8 bases between them. CDR3 length: 14 amino acids. The germline CDR1 and CDR2 sequences are KGHSH and LQKENI. CDR3 protein: CASSPAGGSYEQYF. The CDR3 DNA is TGTGCCAGCTCACCAGCGGGCGGCTCCTACGAGCAGTACTTC.

This chain links TRBV13 with TRBJ2-2; TRBD1 is a possible D gene (6 bases). In germline, CDR1 is PRHDT, CDR2 FYEKMQ (reference sequence). The V and J ends lost 5 bases and 0 bases respectively, with 13 bases between them. The CDR3 contains 16 residues. This chain's CDR3 is CASSDHGTTNTGELFF. The CDR3 DNA is TGTGCCAGCAGCGACCACGGGACAACGAACACCGGGGAGCTGTTTTTT.

The chain combines TRBV4-2 with TRBJ2-7; 11 bases are a match to TRBD2. The CDR3 is 15 residues long. The germline V gene encodes CDR1 LGHNA and CDR2 YNFKEQ. The ends lost 3 bases at V and 3 bases at J; junction bases unmatched: 4. Here the CDR3 reads CASSQTSGTSYEQYF. The CDR3 DNA is TGTGCCAGCAGCCAGACTAGCGGGACGAGCTACGAGCAGTACTTC.

The V call is TRBV20-1, the J call TRBJ1-1; 8 bases are shared with TRBD1. CDR3 size: 16 residues. The V gene's germline CDR1 is DFQATT and CDR2 SNEGSKA (reference sequence). V shed 3 bases and J 0 bases; nucleotides not matched to a gene: 9. The DNA of the CDR3 is TGCAGTGCTAGTGTAGGGACAGGACCCATGAACACTGAAGCTTTCTTT. This sequence encodes CSASVGTGPMNTEAFF.